The rows below give T cell receptor beta chains drawn from one sample of a study of blood T cell repertoires in COVID-19. The table came from immunoSEQ multiplex PCR; TCRdb's copy has only in-frame clones and leaves some out. The sample lists more than 150,000 clones, about 89% occurring once. The specimen sequenced was peripheral blood. These receptors were collected from a man aged 55 to 70 with acute or convalescent COVID-19. The conserved cysteine and the conserved F or W are not part of the CDR3 here.

v_call: TRBV2; j_call: TRBJ2-2; cdr3_aa: ASSSGGTGELF
v_call: TRBV7-9; j_call: TRBJ1-1; cdr3_aa: ASSFQGGQGEAF
v_call: TRBV9; j_call: TRBJ1-4; cdr3_aa: ASSAQGNQKLF
v_call: TRBV5-1; j_call: TRBJ2-2; cdr3_aa: ASSQGQGGTGELF
v_call: TRBV7-9; j_call: TRBJ1-2; cdr3_aa: ASSLVGGNGYT
v_call: TRBV5-1; j_call: TRBJ2-2; cdr3_aa: ASSLPEGVGELF
v_call: TRBV7-2; j_call: TRBJ2-1; cdr3_aa: ASSLGVAGRYNEQF
v_call: TRBV18; j_call: TRBJ1-5; cdr3_aa: ASSPSGVGSNQPQH
v_call: TRBV12-5; j_call: TRBJ2-7; cdr3_aa: ASALGGATYEQY
v_call: TRBV7-9; j_call: TRBJ2-7; cdr3_aa: ASSATGFQEQY
v_call: TRBV5-1; j_call: TRBJ1-2; cdr3_aa: ASSEGGANYGYT
v_call: TRBV11-3; j_call: TRBJ2-1; cdr3_aa: ASSPAGGGYNEQF
v_call: TRBV29-1; j_call: TRBJ1-5; cdr3_aa: SASRGQNQPQH
v_call: TRBV6-5; j_call: TRBJ1-3; cdr3_aa: ASSRGQGDRNTIY
v_call: TRBV5-1; j_call: TRBJ1-1; cdr3_aa: ASSLTGVSNTEAF
v_call: TRBV7-2; j_call: TRBJ2-7; cdr3_aa: ASSLLPGVYEQY
v_call: TRBV5-6; j_call: TRBJ2-7; cdr3_aa: ASSLVTGLSYEQY
v_call: TRBV5-4; j_call: TRBJ2-6; cdr3_aa: ASKGRESGANVLT
v_call: TRBV7-3; j_call: TRBJ1-1; cdr3_aa: ASSLAGNTEAF
v_call: TRBV4-3; j_call: TRBJ2-7; cdr3_aa: ASSQDYLQGGYEQY
v_call: TRBV3-1/TRBV3-2; j_call: TRBJ1-3; cdr3_aa: ASSQDVAAGTRNTIY
v_call: TRBV27; j_call: TRBJ2-3; cdr3_aa: ASSLISDTQY
v_call: TRBV29-1; j_call: TRBJ1-2; cdr3_aa: SVSRPRDRAYGYT